This T cell receptor beta chain was found in a study of long-term antiretroviral therapy in people with HIV (dated by TCRdb to 2021 to 2024). Turning to the overall study: The earliest samples were collected roughly a decade before the 2015 WHO recommendation for immediate ART, at a time when ART was usually postponed until CD4 counts fell. Whether ART initiation and durable HIV suppression were associated with changes in peripheral blood TRB repertoire composition and diversity was tested in a retrospective serial study. Among the approximately 30 participants with HIV, eleven were female. No cross-contamination during QIAcube processing was shown when test extractions of a monoclonal T-cell line were performed alongside a few dozen polyclonal samples. The cohort contributed over 150 cryopreserved PBMC samples from 30 to 35 adults with confirmed HIV infection, collected serially over a mean of approximately 6 years (range 1-12).

Ends trimmed: V by 0 bases, J by 3 bases; bases unmatched to a gene: 6. The CDR3 spans 16 residues, from the cysteine through the phenylalanine. The sequence is cut down to CDR3 DNA, 48 bases in frame from base 1. The germline V gene encodes CDR1 MNHEY and CDR2 SVGAGI. The immunoSEQ hsTCRB v3.0 assay was used at survey level resolution to sequence the TRB variable region. The target sequencing depth for TRB was 40,000-50,000 T-cell genomes per sample. Pooled TRB libraries were sequenced on an Illumina MiSeq with a v3 150-cycle kit. The study's processing was this. Repertoire analysis was performed in R inside a reproducible Nextflow workflow that covered QC, data transformation and analysis. LymphoSeq2, an R package for exploring AIRR-Seq data, was used to implement the custom analyses. A handful of samples yielding fewer than 5000 total TRB sequences were excluded, leaving more than 150 analyzed HIV repertoires. Among the roughly 200 retained HIV repertoires, 59 were collected before ART initiation and about 130 were collected after ART initiation. Repertoires were downsampled to 5000 TRB nucleotide sequences, with summary statistics averaged over 100 downsampling iterations. TRB sequences were retained for analysis only if CDR3 regions of at least seven amino acids were present. A Shannon entropy-derived clonality score and the Gini coefficient were used to measure diversity. In the repertoire networks, any two of the top 5000 CDR3 amino acid sequences were linked whenever the two sequences differed by an edit distance of one. For TRB CDR3 amino acid sequences, antigen specificity groups and MHC restriction were predicted with GLIPH2. To flag known associations with CMV, EBV, HIV or tissue antigens, CDR3 amino acid sequences were compared against VDJdb and McPAS-TCR. Pre-ART, post-ART and control groups were compared with Wilcoxon signed-rank tests and Holm-Bonferroni correction. The immuneACCESS repertoire file appears here via TCRdb, limited to in-frame rearrangements. These files lack a portion of the clones; in checked studies, under half of the deficit traces to unresolved V genes, and the cause of the others is not known. The V and J calls and the clone size are those of that table, but D and trimming were determined from the DNA. Here the sample has about 48,000 clones; 80% to 90% occur a single time. The ten largest make up 2.5% to 3% of the sample.

The full study reports these points: Because cell numbers in pre-ART samples were limited, unsorted PBMC were profiled instead of sorted CD4+ and CD8+ T cells. Compared with controls, HIV repertoires had narrower CDR3 length ranges, and the network structure pointed to an antigen-experienced repertoire that shifted only slightly toward naive after ART. No data were available on ART adherence, viral resistance or therapy changes, limiting inferences about post-ART repertoire changes. A significant increase in TRB diversity was found to be associated with ART initiation, although TRB diversity was observed to remain significantly below that of transplant donor controls even after long-term ART. At every time point, the repertoire was dominated by expanded TRB clones first identified before ART initiation, although this dominance fluctuated and, in many PLHIV, declined after ART. Owing to limited PBMC availability, only the TCR beta chain was sequenced, without alpha chain pairing. The samples span the years 2004 to 2017, and the ART regimens used may be less effective than current regimens.

About this clone itself: The specificity of this receptor is unknown. Base qualities are not recorded, but no much larger clone differs from it by a single base.

To be included, a participant needed at least one PBMC sample from before ART initiation plus at least two post-ART samples. All participants with HIV were treated in the United States of America. Before DNA extraction, cryopreserved samples of roughly 0.95-10 million PBMC were thawed and washed. At the time of the earliest PBMC sample for each participant with HIV, ages ranged from roughly 23 to 60 years. PBMC samples were contributed by each participant from 1-4 timepoints before ART initiation and 2-8 timepoints after ART initiation, with a median of 7 samples. For every participant, serial HIV viral load, CD4+ T-cell count, ART history and demographic data were obtained. Genomic DNA was extracted from unsorted PBMC with a Qiagen kit on a QIAcube, processed in batches of 12 samples.

The receptor was derived from a woman aged 18-29 years with HIV. Recombination linked TRBV6-5 to TRBJ2-3; 7 nucleotides in the junction match TRBD2. The sample in question was unsorted PBMCs, obtained 0.8 years after starting antiretroviral therapy. The CDR3 has the sequence CASSYSAGAGTDTQYF. The DNA reads TGTGCCAGCAGTTACTCCGCGGGAGCAGGAACAGATACGCAGTATTTT.